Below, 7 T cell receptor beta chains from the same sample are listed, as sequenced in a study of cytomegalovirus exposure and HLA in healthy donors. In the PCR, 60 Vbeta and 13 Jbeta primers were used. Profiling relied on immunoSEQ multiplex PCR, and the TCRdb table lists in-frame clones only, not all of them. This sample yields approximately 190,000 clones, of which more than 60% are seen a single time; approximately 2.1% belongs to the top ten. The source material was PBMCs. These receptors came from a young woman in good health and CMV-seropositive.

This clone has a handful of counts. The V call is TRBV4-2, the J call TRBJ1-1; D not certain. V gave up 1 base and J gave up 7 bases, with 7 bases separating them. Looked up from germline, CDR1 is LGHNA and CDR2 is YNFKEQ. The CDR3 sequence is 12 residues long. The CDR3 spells CASSQVRGEAFF. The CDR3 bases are TGTGCCAGCAGCCAAGTCCGCGGTGAAGCTTTCTTT.

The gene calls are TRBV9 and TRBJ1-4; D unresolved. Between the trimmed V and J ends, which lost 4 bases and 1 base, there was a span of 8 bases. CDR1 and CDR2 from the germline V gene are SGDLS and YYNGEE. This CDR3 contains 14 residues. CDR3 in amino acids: CASSPRGTNEKLFF. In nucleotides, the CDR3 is TGTGCCAGCAGCCCCCGAGGAACTAATGAAAAACTGTTTTTT.

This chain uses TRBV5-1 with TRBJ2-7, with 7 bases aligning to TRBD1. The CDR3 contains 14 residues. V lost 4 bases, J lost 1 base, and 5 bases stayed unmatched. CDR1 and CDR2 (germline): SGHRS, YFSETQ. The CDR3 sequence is CASSRDRSSYEQYF. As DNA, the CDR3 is TGCGCCAGCAGCCGGGACAGAAGTTCCTACGAGCAGTACTTC. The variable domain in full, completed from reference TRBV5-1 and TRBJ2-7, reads KAGVTQTPRYLIKTRGQQVTLSCSPISGHRSVSWYQQTPGQGLQFLFEYFSETQRNKGNFPGRFSGRQFSNSRSEMNVSTLELGDSALYLCASSRDRSSYEQYFGPGTRLTVT.

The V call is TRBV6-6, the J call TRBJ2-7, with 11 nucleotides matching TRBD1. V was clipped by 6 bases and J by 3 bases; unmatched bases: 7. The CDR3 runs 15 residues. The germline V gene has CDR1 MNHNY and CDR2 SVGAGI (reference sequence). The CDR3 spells CASSHSGTGGYEQYF. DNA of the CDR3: TGTGCCAGCAGCCACTCCGGGACAGGGGGCTACGAGCAGTACTTC.

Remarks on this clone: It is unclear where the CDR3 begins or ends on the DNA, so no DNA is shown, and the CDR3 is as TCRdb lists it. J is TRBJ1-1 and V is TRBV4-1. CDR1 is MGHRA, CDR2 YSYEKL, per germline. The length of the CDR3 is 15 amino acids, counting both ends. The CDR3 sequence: CASSQASESVPGAFF.

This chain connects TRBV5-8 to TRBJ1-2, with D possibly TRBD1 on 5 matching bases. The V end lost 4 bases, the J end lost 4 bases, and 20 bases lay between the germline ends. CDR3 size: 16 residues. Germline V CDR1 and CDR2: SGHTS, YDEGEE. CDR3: CASSTYRQSHLYGYTF. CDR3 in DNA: TGTGCCAGCAGCACCTATCGACAGAGCCACCTCTATGGCTACACCTTC. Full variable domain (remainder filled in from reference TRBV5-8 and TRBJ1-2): EAGVTQSPTHLIKTRGQQATLRCSPISGHTSVYWYQQALGLGLQFLLWYDEGEERNRGNFPPRFSGRQFPNYSSELNVNALELEDSALYLCASSTYRQSHLYGYTFGSGTRLTVV.

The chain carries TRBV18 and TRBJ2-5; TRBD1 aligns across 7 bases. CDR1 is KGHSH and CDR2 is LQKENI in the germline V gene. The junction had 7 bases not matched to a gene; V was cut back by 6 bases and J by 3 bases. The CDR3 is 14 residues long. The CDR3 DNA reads TGTGCCAGCTCGCCAACAGGGGTGGAAGAGACCCAGTACTTC. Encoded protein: CASSPTGVEETQYF.